This entry describes one T cell receptor beta chain. The antigen remains unidentified. Trimming took 4 bases from V and 5 from J; bases not matched to a gene: 3. The CDR3 contains 13 residues. CDR1 and CDR2 from the germline V gene are ENHRY and SYGVKD. The record originates from a study of cytomegalovirus exposure and HLA in healthy donors. General study findings and limits: A later analysis showed that HLA-associated TCR beta chains had undergone more clonal expansion than equally common others.

The PCR ran on 60 Vbeta and 13 Jbeta primers. Here immunoSEQ multiplex PCR was the method, and the copy in TCRdb shows in-frame clones only, minus some. The table lists approximately 110,000 clones, 60% to 75% of them singletons, with approximately 3.9% in the top ten. This sequence originates from a woman in her forties or fifties in good health and CMV-seropositive. Sequencing used PBMCs. The V call is TRBV10-3, the J call TRBJ2-5; 8 bases align to TRBD2. The CDR3 spells CAISAAGEETQYF. As DNA, the CDR3 is TGTGCCATCAGTGCAGCGGGGGAGGAGACCCAGTACTTC.